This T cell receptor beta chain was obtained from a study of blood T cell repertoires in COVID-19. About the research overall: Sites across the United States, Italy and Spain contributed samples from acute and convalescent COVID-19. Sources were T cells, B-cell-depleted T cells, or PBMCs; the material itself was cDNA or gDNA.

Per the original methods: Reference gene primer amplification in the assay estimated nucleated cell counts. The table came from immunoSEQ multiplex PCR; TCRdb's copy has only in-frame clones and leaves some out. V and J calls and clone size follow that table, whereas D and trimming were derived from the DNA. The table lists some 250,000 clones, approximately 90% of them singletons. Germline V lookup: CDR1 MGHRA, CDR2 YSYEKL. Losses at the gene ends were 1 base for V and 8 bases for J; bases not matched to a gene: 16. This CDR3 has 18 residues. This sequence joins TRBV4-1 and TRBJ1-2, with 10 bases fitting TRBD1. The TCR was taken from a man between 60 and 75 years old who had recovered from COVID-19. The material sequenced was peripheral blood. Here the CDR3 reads CASSQGVGQGLSSRGYTF. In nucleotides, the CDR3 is TGCGCCAGCAGCCAAGGAGTGGGACAGGGGTTATCCAGCCGGGGCTACACCTTC.